This TCR beta chain comes out of a study of shared clonotypes between healthy human individuals. Study-level background: Researchers assigned three CD4 naive, three CD4 memory, two CD8 naive and one CD8 memory plate to each donor.

The junction had 14 bases not matched to a gene; V was cut back by 0 bases and J by 7 bases. CDR3 size: 17 residues. Germline V gene lookup returns CDR1 SGHRS and CDR2 YFSETQ. Sequenced by immunoSEQ multiplex PCR; TCRdb stores in-frame clones only, minus some. The sample records 2 million to 2.5 million clones, 80% to 95% being singletons. Donors, without exception, were Caucasian adults residing in Nashville, Tennessee. The study separated CD4+ cells into CD45RA+ naive and CD45RA-negative memory subsets. The rearrangement uses TRBV5-1 and TRBJ2-5; 8 bases line up with TRBD1. This TCR derives from a man aged 18 to 30 in good health. Some clones in this sample may be carry-over from other donors' samples. The sample consisted of naive CD4+ T cells from PBMCs. The subset was: CD45RA+ positively selected. CDR3 region: CASSLEPTTGVRGTQYF. The CDR3 nucleotides read TGCGCCAGCAGCTTGGAACCTACGACAGGGGTGAGGGGGACCCAGTACTTC.